This passage covers 12 T cell receptor beta chains from one sample sequenced in a study of lymphopenia after photon versus proton radiotherapy (dated by TCRdb to between 2019 and 2020). The library was obtained by the immunoSEQ multiplex PCR assay. As stored in TCRdb, this immuneACCESS dataset retains in-frame rearrangements with V and J assigned. A fraction of the clones does not appear; measured against another copy, unresolved V genes explain less than half of the discrepancy, and the remainder lacks a known reason. This sample has tens of thousands of clones in its table, and roughly 88% of those were observed once. Roughly 2.7% of the sample belongs to the ten largest clones. Sequenced material: peripheral blood, taken from a patient treated with photon-based radiotherapy. The receptors stem from a woman between 65 and 79 years old with pancreatic cancer.

This chain joins TRBV10-3 and TRBJ1-2; D perhaps matches TRBD1 (5 bases). V was pared by 0 bases and J by 8 bases, with 16 bases between. Looked up from germline, CDR1 is ENHRY and CDR2 is SYGVKD. The CDR3 sequence is 15 residues long. Written as DNA, the CDR3 is TGTGCCATCAGTGAGTCTATCAGGGCAGCCTGGGGCTACACCTTC. Translation gives CAISESIRAAWGYTF.

This rearrangement joins TRBV7-2 to TRBJ2-5; possible D gene TRBD2, 6 bases. The V gene's germline CDR1 is SGHTA and CDR2 FQGNSA. This CDR3 contains 14 residues. With 5 bases removed from V and 7 bases from J, the gap between germline ends came to 17 bases. Here the CDR3 reads CASSQPRDSWTQYF. The CDR3 nucleotides read TGTGCCAGCAGCCAGCCGAGGGACTCTTGGACCCAGTACTTC.

This chain uses TRBV7-9 with TRBJ2-2; 12 bases fit TRBD2. The germline V gene has CDR1 SEHNR and CDR2 FQNEAQ (reference sequence). This CDR3 has 16 residues. The V and J ends lost 8 bases and 0 bases, in that order; junction bases with no gene match: 4. CDR3 nucleotide sequence: TGTGCCAGCCTGACTAGCGGGGGCCCGAACACCGGGGAGCTGTTTTTT. Translation gives CASLTSGGPNTGELFF.

The chain combines TRBV18 with TRBJ1-4; D is uncertain. CDR1 is KGHSH, CDR2 LQKENI, per germline. Deletions cut 4 bases from V and 0 bases from J, with 12 bases between. CDR3 length: 16 residues. The CDR3 nucleotides are TGTGCCAGCTCACAAAGGACCGTTGCAACTAATGAAAAACTGTTTTTT. Residues: CASSQRTVATNEKLFF.

This chain uses TRBV23-1 with TRBJ1-6; a possible D gene is TRBD1 (5 bases). TRBV23-1 is labeled an ORF, and its function is uncertain. The V end was cut by 3 bases, the J end by 10 bases, with 7 bases between. CDR3 length equals 12 residues. The CDR3 loop is CASSQRGSPLHF. The CDR3 DNA reads as TGCGCCAGCAGTCAGAGGGGATCACCCCTCCACTTT.

The chain links TRBV27 to TRBJ1-1, with 9 bases that match TRBD1. Looked up from germline, CDR1 is MNHEY and CDR2 is SMNVEV (reference sequence). The CDR3 extends over 13 amino acids. V shed 5 bases and J 7 bases; nucleotides not matched to a gene: 5. The CDR3 region has the DNA TGTGCCAGCAGTCTCACAGGGGGCCTTGAAGCTTTCTTT. It is translated as CASSLTGGLEAFF.

The V call is TRBV4-2, the J call TRBJ1-2; D unclear. The V end was cut by 7 bases, the J end by 0 bases, with 18 bases between. Germline CDR1 LGHNA, CDR2 YNFKEQ. The CDR3 is 16 residues long. The CDR3: CASTKNRVEPNYGYTF. In nucleotides, the CDR3 is TGTGCCAGCACCAAAAACCGGGTAGAACCTAACTATGGCTACACCTTC.

This sequence joins TRBV28 and TRBJ1-2; 10 bases agree with TRBD1. The CDR3 length is 14 residues. V lost 6 bases to trimming and J lost 6 bases; unmatched junction nucleotides: 7. Germline lookup yields CDR1 MDHEN and CDR2 SYDVKM. CDR3 bases: TGTGCCAGCAGAGGGACAGGGGAGAAGGATGGCTACACCTTC. Residues: CASRGTGEKDGYTF.

The genes are TRBV10-3 and TRBJ2-7; unclear D gene. CDR1 is ENHRY, CDR2 SYGVKD, per germline. V lost 0 bases and J lost 4, with 10 bases in between. The CDR3 totals 14 residues. The CDR3 protein is CAISESGRWYEQYF. CDR3 nucleotides: TGTGCCATCAGTGAGTCAGGCCGATGGTACGAGCAGTACTTC.

The V call is TRBV18, the J call TRBJ2-5; 7 bases are shared with TRBD1. The CDR3 is 16 residues long. V lost 6 bases to trimming and J lost 4 bases; unmatched junction nucleotides: 14. Per the germline V gene, CDR1 is KGHSH and CDR2 is LQKENI. The CDR3 DNA is TGTGCCAGCTCTCACCAACAGGGGAAAGGAGGAGAGACCCAGTACTTC. As protein: CASSHQQGKGGETQYF.

The chain employs TRBV11-2 and TRBJ1-2; no definite D call. The CDR3 is 15 residues long. Germline assignment: CDR1 SGHAT and CDR2 FQNNGV. Trimming took 0 bases from V and 2 from J, leaving 10 bases between them. The CDR3 loop reads CASSLDHGGNYGYTF. The CDR3 DNA reads as TGTGCCAGCAGCTTAGATCACGGAGGCAACTATGGCTACACCTTC.

The J gene is TRBJ2-1, the V gene TRBV19, with 8 positions matching TRBD2. V lost 3 bases and J lost 10; bases outside the gene matches: 5. Germline lookup yields CDR1 LNHDA and CDR2 SQIVND (reference sequence). This CDR3 region has 13 residues. The CDR3 region is CASSIGSGIEQFF. CDR3 sequence (DNA): TGTGCCAGTAGTATCGGTAGCGGGATCGAGCAGTTCTTC.